The 32 T cell receptor beta chains reported below all come from one sample, sequenced in a study of T cell changes during pregnancy in multiple sclerosis. Assay: immunoSEQ multiplex PCR; the TCRdb copy retains only in-frame clones and omits some. The table lists tens of thousands of clones, nearly 95% of them singletons, with roughly 0.98% in the top ten. Sequenced here: peripheral blood, sampled after pregnancy. The receptors come from a female donor with multiple sclerosis, enrolled in a pregnancy study.

The chain combines TRBV7-2 with TRBJ1-2, with a tentative D call TRBD1 (5 bases). Germline CDR1 SGHTA, CDR2 FQGNSA. Deletions cut 1 base from V and 7 bases from J, with 22 bases between. The CDR3 spans 17 residues. The CDR3 DNA reads TGTGCCAGCAGCTTAGGGGGCGACAGTCACCCAGGCGGTGGCTACACCTTC. Amino acid sequence: CASSLGGDSHPGGGYTF. Complete variable domain (other parts from reference TRBV7-2 and TRBJ1-2): GAGVSQSPSNKVTEKGKDVELRCDPISGHTALYWYRQSLGQGLEFLIYFQGNSAPDKSGLPSDRFSAERTGGSVSTLTIQRTQQEDSAVYLCASSLGGDSHPGGGYTFGSGTRLTVV.

The chain couples TRBV5-6 to TRBJ1-2; 8 bases map to TRBD1. V was pared by 0 bases and J by 3 bases, with 7 bases of the junction left unmatched. This CDR3 spans 16 amino acids. CDR1 and CDR2 from the germline V gene are SGHDT and YYEEEE. Written as DNA, the CDR3 is TGTGCCAGCAGCTTGGTCCCAGGGGGCATTCACTATGGCTACACCTTC. Protein product: CASSLVPGGIHYGYTF.

A single count supports this clone. The J gene is TRBJ2-1, the V gene TRBV5-5; 14 bases agree with TRBD2. After removal of 4 bases from V and 7 bases from J, the junction contained 1 base not matched to a gene. This CDR3 has 14 residues. CDR1 and CDR2 from the germline V gene are SGHKS and YYEKEE (reference sequence). DNA of the CDR3: TGTGCCAGCAGCCGACTAGCGGGGGGGAATGAGCAGTTCTTC. It is translated as CASSRLAGGNEQFF. The full variable domain, completed using reference TRBV5-5 and TRBJ2-1, is DAGVTQSPTHLIKTRGQQVTLRCSPISGHKSVSWYQQVLGQGPQFIFQYYEKEERGRGNFPDRFSARQFPNYSSELNVNALLLGDSALYLCASSRLAGGNEQFFGPGTRLTVL.

The chain joins TRBV7-3 to TRBJ1-1; 8 nucleotides line up with TRBD1. Germline-derived CDR1 and CDR2 are SGHTA and FQGTGA. The CDR3 has 18 amino acids. J gave up 0 bases and V 7 bases, and 16 bases lay outside the gene matches. The chain's CDR3 is CASTRYPIGQGVNTEAFF. DNA for the CDR3: TGTGCCAGCACCCGATACCCGATAGGACAGGGTGTGAACACTGAAGCTTTCTTT. Full variable domain (missing parts from reference TRBV7-3 and TRBJ1-1): GAGVSQTPSNKVTEKGKYVELRCDPISGHTALYWYRQSLGQGPEFLIYFQGTGAADDSGLPNDRFFAVRPEGSVSTLKIQRTERGDSAVYLCASTRYPIGQGVNTEAFFGQGTRLTVV.

In its sample, this clone was seen once. The chain is built from TRBV6-1 and TRBJ1-6; 8 bases align to TRBD1. V was clipped by 8 bases and J by 10 bases; unmatched bases: 7. Looked up from germline, CDR1 is MNHNS and CDR2 is SASEGT. The CDR3 runs 13 residues. The CDR3 reads CASLGTGPSPLHF. In DNA form, the CDR3 reads TGTGCCAGCCTCGGGACAGGCCCCTCACCCCTCCACTTT.

This sequence joins TRBV29-1 and TRBJ2-1; 11 bases are a match to TRBD2. This CDR3 is built from 12 residues. Germline V gene sequence: CDR1 SQVTM, CDR2 ANQGSEA. J was trimmed by 8 bases and V by 6 bases; bases with no gene match: 3. The CDR3 is CSVQGLADEQFF. CDR3 bases: TGCAGCGTCCAGGGACTAGCGGATGAGCAGTTCTTC.

V and J are TRBV7-9 and TRBJ1-4; no clear D. The V gene lost 4 bases and the J gene lost 6 bases, with 12 bases spanning the gap. The CDR3 runs to 14 residues. Germline CDR1 and CDR2: SEHNR and FQNEAQ (reference sequence). The CDR3 loop reads CASSSSGMHEKLFF. As DNA, the CDR3 is TGTGCCAGCAGCTCGTCGGGAATGCATGAAAAACTGTTTTTT.

This chain connects TRBV9 to TRBJ2-5; TRBD1 is a possible D gene (5 bases). The CDR3 totals 16 residues. The V gene lost 4 bases and the J gene lost 4 bases, with 20 bases spanning the gap. Germline loops: CDR1 SGDLS, CDR2 YYNGEE. For the CDR3, the DNA is TGTGCCAGCAGCCGAGAATCCAACAGGCCCCTAGAGACCCAGTACTTC. Protein: CASSRESNRPLETQYF. The entire variable domain, with the rest obtained from reference TRBV9 and TRBJ2-5, is as follows: DSGVTQTPKHLITATGQRVTLRCSPRSGDLSVYWYQQSLDQGLQFLIQYYNGEERAKGNILERFSAQQFPDLHSELNLSSLELGDSALYFCASSRESNRPLETQYFGPGTRLLVL.

The chain is built from TRBV2 and TRBJ1-3; TRBD1 matches at 7 bases. The CDR3 contains 14 residues. The junction had 4 bases not matched to a gene; V was cut back by 6 bases and J by 2 bases. From germline, CDR1 is SNHLY and CDR2 FYNNEI. The CDR3: CASRGTAPGNTIYF. The DNA of the CDR3 is TGTGCCAGCAGAGGGACAGCCCCTGGAAACACCATATATTTT.

In its sample, this clone was seen a few times. This rearrangement joins TRBV7-6 to TRBJ1-1; perhaps TRBD1 as D (5 bases). Trimming took 4 bases from V and 2 from J, leaving 8 bases between them. CDR1 SGHVS and CDR2 FNYEAQ come from the germline V gene. This CDR3 has 13 residues. The CDR3 sequence: CASSSQENTEAFF. CDR3 nucleotide sequence: TGTGCCAGCAGCTCACAGGAAAACACTGAAGCTTTCTTT.

The chain combines TRBV11-3 with TRBJ2-1; 9 bases map to TRBD1. V lost 3 bases to trimming and J lost 5 bases; unmatched junction nucleotides: 5. The CDR3 extends over 15 amino acids. From germline, CDR1 is SGHNT and CDR2 YENEEA. The CDR3 DNA reads TGTGCCAGCAGCTTGGAGACAGGGGGAAACAATGAGCAGTTCTTC. The encoded protein is CASSLETGGNNEQFF.

CDR3: CASSFGGNTGELFF. CDR3 nucleotide sequence: TGTGCCAGCAGCTTCGGGGGTAATACCGGGGAGCTGTTTTTT. The chain combines TRBV7-8 with TRBJ2-2; TRBD2 is a possible D gene (6 bases). The CDR3 sequence is 14 residues long. V dropped 3 bases and J dropped 5 bases, with 10 bases sitting between them. Germline values: CDR1 SGHVS, CDR2 FQNEAQ.

The chain recombines TRBV7-6 with TRBJ2-2; 7 nucleotides agree with TRBD2. With 3 bases clipped from V and 7 bases from J, the junction kept 5 bases outside the gene matches. The CDR3 has 14 amino acids. Germline V gene sequence: CDR1 SGHVS, CDR2 FNYEAQ. The CDR3 region is CASSFAGGNGELFF. The CDR3, as DNA: TGTGCCAGCAGCTTCGCCGGGGGGAACGGGGAGCTGTTTTTT.

The chain joins TRBV7-2 to TRBJ2-4; 7 bases are shared with TRBD1. Germline CDR1 is SGHTA and CDR2 is FQGNSA. This CDR3 contains 15 residues. The trim removed 0 bases at V and 7 bases at J, leaving 6 bases unmatched. CDR3 sequence: CASSLARGPGNIQYF. In DNA, the CDR3 is TGTGCCAGCAGCTTAGCTAGGGGGCCGGGGAACATTCAGTACTTC.

The J gene is TRBJ2-2, the V gene TRBV5-4, with TRBD2 identical over 15 bases. J was trimmed by 5 bases and V by 5 bases; bases with no gene match: 7. This CDR3 spans 17 amino acids. The germline V gene encodes CDR1 SGHNT and CDR2 YYREEE (reference sequence). The CDR3 loop is CASRPRGLAGGTGELFF. Written as DNA, the CDR3 is TGTGCCAGCAGACCCCGGGGACTAGCGGGGGGTACCGGGGAGCTGTTTTTT.

J is TRBJ1-5 and V is TRBV6-5; TRBD1 matches 7 bases. Germline V gene sequence: CDR1 MNHEY, CDR2 SVGAGI. This CDR3 comprises 14 residues. With 7 bases clipped from V and 5 bases from J, the junction kept 8 bases outside the gene matches. In DNA form, the CDR3 reads TGTGCCAGCACGGTTTTACAGGGGTATCAGCCCCAGCATTTT. Translated: CASTVLQGYQPQHF.

This chain uses TRBV9 with TRBJ2-2, with 10 bases identical to TRBD2. With 3 bases clipped from V and 6 bases from J, the junction kept 5 bases outside the gene matches. CDR1 SGDLS and CDR2 YYNGEE come from the germline V gene. CDR3 length: 15 amino acids. The CDR3, as DNA: TGTGCCAGCAGCGAGAGCGGGGGGGGGTCCGGGGAGCTGTTTTTT. Protein: CASSESGGGSGELFF.

The rearrangement joins TRBV7-3 to TRBJ2-7, with TRBD1 as a possible D gene (6 bases). The V and J ends lost 1 base and 6 bases respectively, with 22 bases between them. Germline CDR1 and CDR2: SGHTA and FQGTGA. The CDR3 length is 17 residues. The CDR3 spells CASSLRSSGTPGGEQYF. CDR3 coding DNA: TGTGCCAGCAGCTTAAGATCCTCCGGGACACCCGGAGGCGAGCAGTACTTC.

The gene calls are TRBV29-1 and TRBJ2-5; TRBD2 matches 11 bases. J was trimmed by 4 bases and V by 6 bases; bases with no gene match: 4. Germline V lookup: CDR1 SQVTM, CDR2 ANQGSEA. The CDR3 contains 13 residues. The CDR3 loop is CSVPGTSGETQYF. In nucleotides, the CDR3 is TGCAGCGTACCCGGGACTAGCGGAGAGACCCAGTACTTC.

This clone was seen a handful of times. The chain has TRBV9 and TRBJ1-1; 7 bases are a match to TRBD1. V lost 1 base, J lost 4 bases, and 1 base stayed unmatched. Germline CDR1 reads SGDLS; CDR2 reads YYNGEE. The CDR3 is 13 amino acids. In nucleotides, the CDR3 is TGTGCCAGCAGCGTATCAGGGGGCACTGAAGCTTTCTTT. Translating gives CASSVSGGTEAFF.

The genes are TRBV5-1 and TRBJ1-6; D is unclear. The CDR3 totals 15 residues. In germline, CDR1 is SGHRS, CDR2 YFSETQ. The V end was cut by 3 bases, the J end by 5 bases, with 12 bases between. The CDR3 loop is CASSSDGWDNSPLHF. CDR3 nucleotide sequence: TGCGCCAGCAGCTCCGACGGGTGGGATAATTCACCCCTCCACTTT.

This clone has a single count. The gene calls are TRBV7-9 and TRBJ1-2, with 7 bases matching TRBD1. CDR1 is SEHNR, CDR2 FQNEAQ, per germline (reference sequence). The CDR3 length is 14 residues. V gave up 7 bases and J gave up 3 bases; unmatched junction bases: 8. The CDR3 reads CASTFVDRDYGYTF. The CDR3 nucleotides read TGTGCCAGCACCTTCGTCGACAGGGACTATGGCTACACCTTC.

This chain links TRBV9 with TRBJ2-5, with 9 bases fitting TRBD1. Trimming removed 0 bases from V and 0 bases from J; junction bases left unmatched: 6. CDR1 and CDR2 from the germline V gene are SGDLS and YYNGEE. This CDR3 has 17 amino acids. CDR3: CASSVGLGTGYQETQYF. In DNA form, the CDR3 reads TGTGCCAGCAGCGTAGGGTTGGGGACAGGGTACCAAGAGACCCAGTACTTC. Combining the CDR3 with reference TRBV9 and TRBJ2-5 gives the whole variable domain DSGVTQTPKHLITATGQRVTLRCSPRSGDLSVYWYQQSLDQGLQFLIQYYNGEERAKGNILERFSAQQFPDLHSELNLSSLELGDSALYFCASSVGLGTGYQETQYFGPGTRLLVL.

The chain has TRBV27 and TRBJ1-2; D perhaps matches TRBD1 (5 bases). Trimming took 7 bases from V and 5 from J, leaving 17 bases between them. Germline V CDR1 and CDR2: MNHEY, SMNVEV (reference sequence). The CDR3 contains 14 residues. The CDR3: CASTLNYGGYGYTF. The CDR3 DNA follows: TGTGCCAGCACTCTCAACTACGGGGGATATGGCTACACCTTC.

The V and J genes are TRBV4-2 and TRBJ1-4, with D unresolved. The V gene's germline CDR1 is LGHNA and CDR2 YNFKEQ. The V and J ends lost 3 bases and 4 bases respectively, with 9 bases between them. The CDR3 totals 14 residues. The CDR3 nucleotides are TGTGCCAGCAGCCAGGGCCCACGTAATGAAAAACTGTTTTTT. Protein: CASSQGPRNEKLFF.

The chain has TRBV21-1 and TRBJ2-7; the tabulated D call, TRBD1, remains unverified against the DNA. TRBV21-1 is designated a pseudogene. This CDR3 comprises 14 residues. The CDR3, as DNA: TGTGCCAGCAGCAAATACCAGGGGGGTGGACTTCAGTACTTC. This translates into CASSKYQGGGLQYF.

This sequence joins TRBV4-3 and TRBJ1-4; TRBD1 matches at 9 bases. Germline lookup yields CDR1 LGHNA and CDR2 YSLEER. The CDR3 has 16 residues. Unmatched junction bases numbered 6, after V lost 0 bases and J lost 7 bases. CDR3 nucleotide sequence: TGCGCCAGCAGCCAAGATATGGGACAGGGATTTGAAAAACTGTTTTTT. Translated, it gives CASSQDMGQGFEKLFF.

The gene calls are TRBV2 and TRBJ2-3; 10 nucleotides align to TRBD2. This CDR3 region has 16 residues. The junction had 5 bases not matched to a gene; V was cut back by 1 base and J by 4 bases. Germline V gene data show CDR1 as SNHLY and CDR2 as FYNNEI. This CDR3 is CASSEVTSGGADTQYF. The CDR3 DNA is TGTGCCAGCAGTGAAGTTACGAGCGGGGGGGCAGATACGCAGTATTTT.

The chain carries TRBV25-1 and TRBJ1-3; D unclear. This CDR3 has 17 residues. V was shortened by 1 base and J by 4 bases, with 17 bases between the two germline ends. Germline V gene lookup returns CDR1 MGHDK and CDR2 SYGVNS. The CDR3 DNA is TGTGCCAGCAGTGAATTCGCCGCCCAGTTGGTCGGAAACACCATATATTTT. Encoded protein: CASSEFAAQLVGNTIYF.

V usage is TRBV10-3 and J usage is TRBJ1-1; D might be TRBD1 (5 bases). V was pared by 5 bases and J by 0 bases, with 16 bases between. Germline CDR1 is ENHRY and CDR2 is SYGVKD. The CDR3 covers 16 residues. The CDR3 nucleotides read TGTGCCATCAGTAACCCGACGGGACTCATGAACACTGAAGCTTTCTTT. It encodes CAISNPTGLMNTEAFF.

The chain employs TRBV7-3 and TRBJ1-2; TRBD1 agrees at 7 bases. Germline V gene data show CDR1 as SGHTA and CDR2 as FQGTGA. This CDR3 is built from 13 residues. The trim removed 5 bases at V and 8 bases at J, leaving 8 bases unmatched. CDR3 in DNA: TGTGCCAGCAGCCGCCTCACAGGGGAGGGCTACACCTTC. Residues: CASSRLTGEGYTF.

The CDR3 bases are TGTGCCAGCAGCTTAGACGGGGGGTCCTCCTACGAGCAGTACTTC. Protein sequence: CASSLDGGSSYEQYF. The chain uses TRBV7-6 and TRBJ2-7; TRBD2 aligns across 7 bases. The CDR3 covers 15 residues. Germline V lookup: CDR1 SGHVS, CDR2 FNYEAQ. The V gene end was trimmed by 1 base and the J gene end by 0 bases; junction bases not matched to a gene: 3.